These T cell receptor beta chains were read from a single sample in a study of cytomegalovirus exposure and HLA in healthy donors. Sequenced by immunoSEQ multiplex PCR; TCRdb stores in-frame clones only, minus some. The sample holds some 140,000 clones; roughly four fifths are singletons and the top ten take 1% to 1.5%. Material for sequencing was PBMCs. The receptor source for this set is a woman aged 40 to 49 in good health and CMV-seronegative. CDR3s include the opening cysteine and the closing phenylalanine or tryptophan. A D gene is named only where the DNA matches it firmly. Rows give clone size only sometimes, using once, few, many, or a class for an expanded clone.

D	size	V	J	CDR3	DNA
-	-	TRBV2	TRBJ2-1	CASRRDNEQFF	TGTGCCAGCAGGAGGGACAATGAGCAGTTCTTC
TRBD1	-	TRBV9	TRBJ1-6	CASSVNRDRDSPLHF	TGTGCCAGCAGCGTAAACCGGGACAGGGATTCACCCCTCCACTTT
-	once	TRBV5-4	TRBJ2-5	CASSPGRVEETQYF	TGTGCCAGCAGCCCGGGAAGGGTGGAAGAGACCCAGTACTTC
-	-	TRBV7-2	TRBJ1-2	CASSLALSGYTF	TGTGCCAGCAGCTTAGCGCTTAGTGGCTACACCTTC
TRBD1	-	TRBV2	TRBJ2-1	CASTETGTGYNEQFF	TGTGCCAGCACAGAAACCGGGACAGGGTACAATGAGCAGTTCTTC
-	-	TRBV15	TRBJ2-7	CATSSGGLYEQYF	TGTGCCACCAGCAGCGGGGGGCTCTACGAGCAGTACTTC
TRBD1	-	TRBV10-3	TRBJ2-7	CAISDRGQAYEQYF	TGTGCCATCAGTGATCGAGGACAGGCCTACGAGCAGTACTTC
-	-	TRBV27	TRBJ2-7	CASSLSRGYYEQYF	TGTGCCAGCAGTTTATCTAGAGGGTACTACGAGCAGTACTTC
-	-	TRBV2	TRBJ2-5	CASRRGSQETQYF	TGTGCCAGCAGGAGAGGAAGCCAAGAGACCCAGTACTTC
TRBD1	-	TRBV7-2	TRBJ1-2	CASSPKDRAWRGGYTF	TGTGCCAGCAGCCCAAAGGACAGGGCCTGGCGTGGTGGCTACACCTTC
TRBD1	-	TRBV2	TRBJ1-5	CASSVDRVGDQPQHF	TGTGCCAGCAGCGTTGACAGGGTGGGGGATCAGCCCCAGCATTTT
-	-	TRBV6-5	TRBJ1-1	CASRSWGVTEAFF	TGTGCCAGCAGGTCTTGGGGAGTAACTGAAGCTTTCTTT
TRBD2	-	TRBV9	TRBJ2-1	CASSVGTGTSGESSYNEQFF	TGTGCCAGCAGCGTAGGAACCGGGACTAGTGGGGAAAGCTCCTACAATGAGCAGTTCTTC
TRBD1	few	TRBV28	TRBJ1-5	CASSTSGQGDQPQHF	TGTGCCAGCAGCACTTCCGGACAGGGCGATCAGCCCCAGCATTTT
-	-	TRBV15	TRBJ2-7	CATSSNTGSAYEQYF	TGTGCCACCAGCAGCAACACAGGGAGCGCCTACGAGCAGTACTTC
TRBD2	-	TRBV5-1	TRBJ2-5	CASSLTSGGAGLETQYF	TGCGCCAGCAGCTTGACTAGCGGGGGGGCCGGGCTAGAGACCCAGTACTTC
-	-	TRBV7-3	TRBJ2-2	CASSLALPSTGELFF	TGTGCCAGCAGCCTCGCTCTCCCTAGCACCGGGGAGCTGTTTTTT
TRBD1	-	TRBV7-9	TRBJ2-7	CASSSGTGVGYEQYF	TGTGCCAGCAGCTCCGGGACAGGGGTTGGGTACGAGCAGTACTTC
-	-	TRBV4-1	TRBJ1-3	CASSQEGQAGNTIYF	TGCGCCAGCAGCCAAGAGGGGCAGGCTGGAAACACCATATATTTT
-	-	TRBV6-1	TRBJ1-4	CASSEALTTHEKLFF	TGTGCCAGCAGTGAAGCGCTAACGACACACGAAAAACTGTTTTTT
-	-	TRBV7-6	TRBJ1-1	CASSLGQNTEAFF	TGTGCCAGCAGCTTAGGACAGAACACTGAAGCTTTCTTT
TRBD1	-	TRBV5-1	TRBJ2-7	CASSPTGGFYEQYF	TGCGCCAGCAGCCCGACAGGGGGATTCTACGAGCAGTACTTC
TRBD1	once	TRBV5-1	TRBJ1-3	CASSEGTGRNTIYF	TGCGCCAGCAGCGAAGGGACAGGGCGAAACACCATATATTTT
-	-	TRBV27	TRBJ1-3	CASKTMTGNSGNTIYF	TGTGCCAGCAAAACTATGACAGGAAACTCTGGAAACACCATATATTTT
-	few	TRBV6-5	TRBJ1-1	CASSPTFEGTEAFF	TGTGCCAGCAGTCCGACTTTTGAGGGCACTGAAGCTTTCTTT
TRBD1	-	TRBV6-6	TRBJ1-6	CASRQGDNSPLHF	TGTGCCAGCAGGCAGGGGGATAATTCACCCCTCCACTTT
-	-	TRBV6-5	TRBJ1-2	CASSYSGGVDGYTF	TGTGCCAGCAGTTACTCCGGGGGGGTCGATGGCTACACCTTC
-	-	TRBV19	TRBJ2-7	CASSIDLAVTYEQYF	TGTGCCAGTAGTATCGACTTGGCGGTAACCTACGAGCAGTACTTC
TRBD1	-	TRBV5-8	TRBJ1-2	CASSRATGVDGYTF	TGTGCCAGCAGTCGCGCCACAGGGGTTGATGGCTACACCTTC
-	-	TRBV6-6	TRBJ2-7	CASSNQYEQYF	TGTGCCAGCAGTAACCAGTACGAGCAGTACTTC
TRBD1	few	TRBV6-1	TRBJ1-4	CASRWDRRNEKLFF	TGTGCCAGCAGATGGGACAGGCGTAATGAAAAACTGTTTTTT
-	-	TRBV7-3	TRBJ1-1	CASSVGGGSFAEAFF	TGTGCCAGCAGCGTAGGGGGGGGATCCTTTGCTGAAGCTTTCTTT
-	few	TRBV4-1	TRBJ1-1	CASSQGDRYTEAFF	TGCGCCAGCAGCCAAGGAGACAGATACACTGAAGCTTTCTTT
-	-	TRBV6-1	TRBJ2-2	CASRGGSNTGELFF	TGTGCCAGCAGGGGAGGATCGAACACCGGGGAGCTGTTTTTT
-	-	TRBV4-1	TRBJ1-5	CASSPSPGDNQPQHF	TGCGCCAGCAGCCCTTCCCCAGGGGATAATCAGCCCCAGCATTTT
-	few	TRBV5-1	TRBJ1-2	CASRWFTDTNYGYTF	TGCGCCAGCCGGTGGTTTACAGACACTAACTATGGCTACACCTTC
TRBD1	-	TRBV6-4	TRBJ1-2	CASSGQGTYGYTF	TGTGCCAGCAGCGGACAGGGGACCTATGGCTACACCTTC
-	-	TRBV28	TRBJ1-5	CASISGGGQPQHF	TGTGCCAGCATCAGTGGGGGCGGTCAGCCCCAGCATTTT
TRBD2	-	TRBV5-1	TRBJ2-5	CASSIGGQETQYF	TGCGCCAGCAGTATCGGGGGGCAAGAGACCCAGTACTTC
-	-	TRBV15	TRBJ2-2	CATSRVGGDYTGELFF	TGTGCCACCAGCAGAGTAGGGGGGGATTACACCGGGGAGCTGTTTTTT